This T cell receptor (beta chain) was obtained from a study of radiation and T cells in renal cell carcinoma. Study-wide findings and caveats: Baseline intratumoral clonotype presence is unknown without pretreatment biopsies.

Described time point: blood 4 weeks post-SBRT, at nephrectomy. Treatment reported: 15 Gy SBRT to primary tumor, nephrectomy 4 weeks later. Nephrectomy followed 15 Gy stereotactic body radiation by 4 weeks. Serial blood draws occurred at baseline and 2 and 4 weeks post-SBRT. This clone was seen only once. Its antigen is unknown. TCRdb's table, derived via immunoSEQ multiplex PCR, lists solely in-frame clones and lacks some. The sample yields 150,000 to 200,000 clones, about 87% seen once. This sequence was found in a woman aged 45-59 years with renal cell carcinoma. Sequences were derived from blood, sampled from a patient whose treatment included radiotherapy and nephrectomy.

The CDR3 coding sequence is TGTGCCACCGGGACAGGGAGAGACACCGGGGAGCTGTTTTTT. It specifies CATGTGRDTGELFF. The chain links TRBV6-1 to TRBJ2-2, with 9 bases matching TRBD1. Germline CDR1 and CDR2: MNHNS and SASEGT. The CDR3 is 14 amino acids. After removal of 10 bases from V and 3 bases from J, the junction contained 6 bases not matched to a gene.